Sequencing of this TCR beta chain was carried out in a study of tissue T cells after allogeneic stem cell transplantation. Study-level results: Anatomically similar tissues had similar TCR repertoires within each patient.

The CDR3 covers 15 residues. The germline CDR1 and CDR2 sequences are SNHLY and FYNNEI. V lost 5 bases to trimming and J lost 4 bases; unmatched junction nucleotides: 7. Enrolled prospectively were adult allogeneic hematopoietic cell transplant recipients whose graft-versus-host disease was steroid-refractory. Produced via immunoSEQ multiplex PCR; TCRdb's table is partial and in-frame only. The table lists roughly 1,900 clones, around 76% of them singletons. Notes on this clone: Its antigen is currently unknown.

The sample was ileal tissue, taken at autopsy. The TCR originated in a male patient aged 40-70 years with steroid-refractory graft-versus-host disease after an allogeneic stem cell transplant. Some T cells could come from the graft donor. V is TRBV2 and J is TRBJ2-5; 10 bases fit TRBD2. CDR3 sequence (DNA): TGTGCCAGCAGTTTAGCGGGGGGTCCGGGAGAGACCCAGTACTTC. Residues: CASSLAGGPGETQYF.